This T cell receptor (beta chain) was found in a study of blood T cell repertoires in COVID-19. This study enrolled people aged about 18 to 90 from about two dozen US geographic areas. After removal of 1 base from V and 3 bases from J, the junction contained 10 bases not matched to a gene. Germline-derived CDR1 and CDR2 are SGDLS and YYNGEE. This CDR3 spans 17 amino acids. Assay used: immunoSEQ multiplex PCR; TCRdb lists only in-frame clones, some missing. The top ten clones hold roughly 5.2% of a sample with about 330,000 clones, about 89% of them seen once. Sequencing input: PBMCs or T cells enriched from blood (not recorded which). The chain uses TRBV9 and TRBJ1-1; 9 positions match TRBD1. The TCR originated in a woman aged 25 to 45 who had recovered from COVID-19. The CDR3 spells CASSVNRDRVRDTEAFF. CDR3 bases: TGTGCCAGCAGCGTAAACCGGGACAGGGTCCGGGACACTGAAGCTTTCTTT.